This T cell receptor (beta chain) was recovered during a study of chemoradiotherapy in HPV16-positive cancers. About the research overall: Functional T-cell assays on a couple of HPV16-positive patients' cells defined candidate HPV-specific clones and common TCR motifs.

TCRdb's copy holds only in-frame clones and misses some; the assay was immunoSEQ multiplex PCR. The sample lists fewer than 2,000 clones, less than 80% occurring once. Samples were taken several times over chemoradiotherapy. The sequence derives from a human donor with HPV-associated anogenital cancer. Source: tumor tissue, taken from a patient who underwent chemoradiotherapy.

The CDR3 bases are TGTGCCAGCTCGCCCCTACAGGGGGCGCGCGAAAAACTGTTTTTT. It codes for CASSPLQGAREKLFF. The rearrangement joins TRBV18 to TRBJ1-4; 9 bases match TRBD1. Germline loops: CDR1 KGHSH, CDR2 LQKENI. V lost 6 bases, J lost 8 bases, and 10 bases stayed unmatched. The CDR3 extends over 15 amino acids.